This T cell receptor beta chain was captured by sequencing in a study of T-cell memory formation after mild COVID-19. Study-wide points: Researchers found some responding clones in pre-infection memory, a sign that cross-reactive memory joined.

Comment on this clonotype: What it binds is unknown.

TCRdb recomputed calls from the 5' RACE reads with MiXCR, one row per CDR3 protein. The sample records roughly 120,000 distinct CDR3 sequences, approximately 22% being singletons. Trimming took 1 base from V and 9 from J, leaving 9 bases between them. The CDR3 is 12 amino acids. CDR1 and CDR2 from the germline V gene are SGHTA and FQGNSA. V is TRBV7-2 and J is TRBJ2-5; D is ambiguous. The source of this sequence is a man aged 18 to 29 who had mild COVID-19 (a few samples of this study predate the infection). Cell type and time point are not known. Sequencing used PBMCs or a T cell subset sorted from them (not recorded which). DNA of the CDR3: TGTGCCAGCAGCTTAGAATCTATGGCCCAGTACTTC. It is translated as CASSLESMAQYF.